A single sample gave rise to the 21 T cell receptor beta chains below, sequenced in a study of blood T cell repertoires in COVID-19. TCRdb's table, derived via immunoSEQ multiplex PCR, lists solely in-frame clones and lacks some. The sample records about 150,000 clones, about 89% being singletons. Sequencing was performed on peripheral blood. These TCRs come from a man aged 55 to 70 with active or convalescent COVID-19.

The rearrangement links TRBV18 to TRBJ1-4; D is ambiguous. The CDR3 runs to 12 residues. Germline CDR1 KGHSH, CDR2 LQKENI. Trimming left V 3 bases short and J 5 bases short, with 4 bases between. The CDR3 DNA reads TGTGCCAGCTCACCCATCAATGAAAAACTGTTTTTT. This translates into CASSPINEKLFF.

The gene calls are TRBV7-2 and TRBJ2-7; 8 bases agree with TRBD1. This CDR3 comprises 16 residues. Germline CDR1 and CDR2: SGHTA and FQGNSA. The ends lost 5 bases at V and 3 bases at J; junction bases unmatched: 12. The CDR3 reads CASSARPGQGSYEQYF. As DNA, the CDR3 is TGTGCCAGCAGCGCTAGACCCGGACAGGGAAGCTACGAGCAGTACTTC.

The rearrangement links TRBV27 to TRBJ2-2; 12 bases fit TRBD1. J lost 7 bases, V lost 8 bases, and 5 bases had no gene match. The germline V gene has CDR1 MNHEY and CDR2 SMNVEV (reference sequence). The CDR3 spans 14 residues. The CDR3 protein is CASRDRGRNGELFF. The CDR3 DNA is TGTGCCAGCCGGGACAGGGGGCGGAACGGGGAGCTGTTTTTT.

The DNA for the CDR3 is TGTGCCAGCAGCTCGGGACTAGCGGGGGCCTCGGGCACCGGGGAGCTGTTTTTT. Translating it yields CASSSGLAGASGTGELFF. The rearrangement uses TRBV5-4 and TRBJ2-2, with 14 bases matching TRBD2. J lost 4 bases, V lost 3 bases, and 8 bases had no gene match. This CDR3 is 18 amino acids long. CDR1 is SGHNT and CDR2 is YYREEE in the germline V gene (reference sequence).

The count of this clone is one. The chain employs TRBV7-9 and TRBJ1-3, with a weak D call TRBD1 (6 bases). V was clipped by 6 bases and J by 0 bases, with 12 bases between them. Germline CDR1 SEHNR, CDR2 FQNEAQ (reference sequence). This CDR3 comprises 15 residues. Here the CDR3 reads CASRPQGPSGNTIYF. As DNA, the CDR3 is TGTGCCAGCAGGCCACAGGGACCCTCTGGAAACACCATATATTTT.

The genes are TRBV15 and TRBJ1-6; weak D call: TRBD1 (5 bases). In germline, CDR1 is LNHNV, CDR2 YYDKDF (reference sequence). Trimming left V 4 bases short and J 0 bases short, with 10 bases between. This CDR3 spans 16 amino acids. For the CDR3, the DNA is TGTGCCACCAGCAAAGGTCAGGGCTCCTATAATTCACCCCTCCACTTT. Protein: CATSKGQGSYNSPLHF.

The chain combines TRBV23-1 with TRBJ1-2; D unclear. TRBV23-1 is an open reading frame whose function is uncertain. This CDR3 comprises 15 residues. Trimming stripped 8 bases from V and 8 bases from J, with 24 bases between. CDR3 in amino acids: CASDLKGPKAGGYTF. The CDR3 region has the DNA TGCGCCAGCGACCTTAAGGGTCCGAAAGCGGGAGGCTACACCTTC.

The chain combines TRBV5-1 with TRBJ1-2; D may be TRBD1 (6 bases). The CDR3 totals 14 residues. CDR1 SGHRS and CDR2 YFSETQ come from the germline V gene. The V gene lost 4 bases and the J gene lost 11 bases, with 21 bases spanning the gap. CDR3 protein: CASSPGGTALDYTF. The CDR3 DNA reads TGCGCCAGCAGCCCGGGGGGCACCGCCTTGGATTACACCTTC.

The chain carries TRBV28 and TRBJ1-4; D is undetermined. This CDR3 has 15 residues. CDR1 is MDHEN, CDR2 SYDVKM, per germline. Trimming shortened V by 4 bases and J by 0 bases, and 9 bases separated the two germline ends. The CDR3 loop reads CASSSTLTTNEKLFF. CDR3 nucleotide sequence: TGTGCCAGCAGTTCGACTCTTACAACTAATGAAAAACTGTTTTTT.

This chain connects TRBV5-1 to TRBJ1-1, with TRBD1 matching over 7 bases. This CDR3 has 15 residues. The germline gives CDR1 SGHRS, CDR2 YFSETQ. Trimming removed 4 bases from V and 3 bases from J; junction bases left unmatched: 9. In DNA form, the CDR3 reads TGCGCCAGCAGCCCCGGGACAGATTATTACACTGAAGCTTTCTTT. It translates to CASSPGTDYYTEAFF. Supplemented by reference TRBV5-1 and TRBJ1-1, the full variable domain reads KAGVTQTPRYLIKTRGQQVTLSCSPISGHRSVSWYQQTPGQGLQFLFEYFSETQRNKGNFPGRFSGRQFSNSRSEMNVSTLELGDSALYLCASSPGTDYYTEAFFGQGTRLTVV.

This sequence joins TRBV7-5 and TRBJ2-5; the table's D gene call, TRBD2, was not cross checked with the DNA. TRBV7-5 counts as a pseudogene. This CDR3 has 17 amino acids. The CDR3 loop is CVRSLLAGGLRAETQYF. CDR3 DNA sequence: TGTGTCAGAAGCTTACTAGCGGGGGGTCTAAGAGCTGAGACCCAGTACTTC.

The rearrangement joins TRBV21-1 to TRBJ2-7; the table names TRBD2, a call not compared with the DNA. TRBV21-1 is assigned pseudogene status. CDR3 length: 19 residues. CDR3 nucleotide sequence: TGTGCCAGCAGCAAATCTCGGAGGGGCGCCTTCCGCTCCCCTTACGAGCAGTACTTC. It encodes CASSKSRRGAFRSPYEQYF.

The V gene is TRBV20-1, the J gene TRBJ2-5; D ambiguous. Germline V gene lookup returns CDR1 DFQATT and CDR2 SNEGSKA (reference sequence). Trimming stripped 1 base from V and 13 bases from J, with 13 bases between. The CDR3 extends over 11 amino acids. The CDR3 region has the DNA TGCAGTGCTAGAGCGCCCCCGATGGCGTACTTC. Translating it yields CSARAPPMAYF.

The gene calls are TRBV15 and TRBJ1-5, with D uncertain. V was trimmed by 3 bases and J by 0 bases, leaving 6 bases between them. This CDR3 region has 14 residues. The germline V gene encodes CDR1 LNHNV and CDR2 YYDKDF (reference sequence). The CDR3 spells CATSSGFSNQPQHF. CDR3 DNA: TGTGCCACCAGCAGCGGGTTTAGCAATCAGCCCCAGCATTTT.

CDR3 bases: TGTGCCAGCAGCCTTTATAGCGGGTCCCCTGTGTGGGAGCAGTTCTTC. It is translated as CASSLYSGSPVWEQFF. The V gene is TRBV11-2, the J gene TRBJ2-1; 7 bases match TRBD2. V lost 5 bases and J lost 10; bases outside the gene matches: 17. The CDR3 consists of 16 residues. Germline CDR1 reads SGHAT; CDR2 reads FQNNGV. The full variable domain, its missing parts supplied by reference TRBV11-2 and TRBJ2-1, is EAGVAQSPRYKIIEKRQSVAFWCNPISGHATLYWYQQILGQGPKLLIQFQNNGVVDDSQLPKDRFSAERLKGVDSTLKIQPAKLEDSAVYLCASSLYSGSPVWEQFFGPGTRLTVL.

This sequence joins TRBV7-2 and TRBJ1-6, with a weak D call TRBD1 (5 bases). The CDR3 is 13 amino acids. V dropped 3 bases and J dropped 7 bases, with 7 bases sitting between them. From germline, CDR1 is SGHTA and CDR2 FQGNSA. CDR3 DNA: TGTGCCAGCAGCTTCCAGGGCAATTCACCCCTCCACTTT. Translated, it gives CASSFQGNSPLHF.

This chain links TRBV28 with TRBJ1-5, with 7 bases aligning to TRBD1. Germline CDR1 is MDHEN and CDR2 is SYDVKM. V trimming: 4 bases; J trimming: 3 bases; junction bases outside the gene matches: 15. This CDR3 region has 18 residues. The CDR3 DNA reads as TGTGCCAGCAGTTCCCCAGGGGCAGGGGGAACTTTCAATCAGCCCCAGCATTTT. It codes for CASSSPGAGGTFNQPQHF.

This clone has only one observation. This chain links TRBV6-1 with TRBJ2-2, with D hard to call. Trimming stripped 3 bases from V and 2 bases from J, with 7 bases between. The CDR3 extends over 14 amino acids. CDR1 and CDR2 (germline): MNHNS, SASEGT. CDR3 sequence reads: CASSDRINTGELFF. As DNA, the CDR3 is TGTGCCAGCAGTGACAGAATCAACACCGGGGAGCTGTTTTTT.

The V gene is TRBV19, the J gene TRBJ2-3, with TRBD1 as a possible D gene (6 bases). This CDR3 is 15 amino acids long. V shed 0 bases and J shed 0 bases, with 7 bases lying between them. CDR1 and CDR2 from the germline V gene are LNHDA and SQIVND (reference sequence). The DNA of the CDR3 is TGTGCCAGTAGTATAGAGGGGGCGAGCACAGATACGCAGTATTTT. This codes for CASSIEGASTDTQYF.

The V and J genes are TRBV7-3 and TRBJ2-5; 8 nucleotides line up with TRBD1. CDR1 and CDR2 from the germline V gene are SGHTA and FQGTGA. V dropped 5 bases and J dropped 5; count of bases not matched to a gene: 13. The CDR3 runs to 16 residues. As DNA, the CDR3 is TGTGCCAGCAGCCCAGCCCTTACAGGGGGACGGGAGACCCAGTACTTC. Translation gives CASSPALTGGRETQYF.

The chain couples TRBV24-1 to TRBJ2-7; D is unclear. The V end lost 2 bases, the J end lost 2 bases, and 12 bases lay between the germline ends. The CDR3 covers 15 residues. In germline, CDR1 is KGHDR, CDR2 SFDVKD. In DNA, the CDR3 is TGTGCCACCAGTGATTCAAAAACATTGGCCTACGAGCAGTACTTC. It encodes CATSDSKTLAYEQYF.